The 31 T cell receptor beta chains given below trace back to one sample, sequenced in a study of T cell changes during pregnancy in multiple sclerosis. The data were produced by immunoSEQ multiplex PCR, yet TCRdb's version contains in-frame clones alone and is incomplete. This table holds fewer than 95,000 clones, 90% to 95% found once. The sample was peripheral blood, taken in the third trimester of pregnancy. The origin of the receptors is a female donor with multiple sclerosis, enrolled in a pregnancy study.

This chain connects TRBV15 to TRBJ1-5, with a weak D call TRBD1 (5 bases). This CDR3 is built from 12 residues. The V end was cut by 6 bases, the J end by 5 bases, with 8 bases between. The V gene's germline CDR1 is LNHNV and CDR2 YYDKDF (reference sequence). CDR3 nucleotide sequence: TGTGCCACCAGAGGGGCCGATCAGCCCCAGCATTTT. This codes for CATRGADQPQHF. Full variable domain (missing parts from reference TRBV15 and TRBJ1-5): DAMVIQNPRYQVTQFGKPVTLSCSQTLNHNVMYWYQQKSSQAPKLLFHYYDKDFNNEADTPDNFQSRRPNTSFCFLDIRSPGLGDTAMYLCATRGADQPQHFGDGTRLSIL.

Note on this clone: One end of the junction varies from germline; a read error may be responsible. The chain employs TRBV19 and TRBJ2-6, with D tentatively TRBD1 (5 bases). CDR1 LNHDA and CDR2 SQIVND come from the germline V gene (reference sequence). The CDR3 sequence is 13 residues long. The CDR3 protein is CASSGDGASVLTF. Here the CDR3 DNA reads TGTGCCAGTTCAGGAGATGGGGCCAGCGTCCTGACTTTC.

This clone was observed once. The V gene is TRBV28, the J gene TRBJ2-7, with D maybe TRBD1 (5 bases). Looked up from germline, CDR1 is MDHEN and CDR2 is SYDVKM. Trimming took off 4 bases at V and 6 bases at J, with 7 bases between the two ends. This CDR3 comprises 11 residues. CDR3 residues: CASSSGFEQYF. The DNA of the CDR3 is TGTGCCAGCAGTTCAGGGTTCGAGCAGTACTTC.

The rearrangement links TRBV6-5 to TRBJ2-7, with a weak D call TRBD1 (6 bases). The CDR3 is made up of 14 amino acids. Trimming left V 5 bases short and J 2 bases short, with 13 bases between. From germline, CDR1 is MNHEY and CDR2 SVGAGI. This CDR3 is CASSTPGQTYEQYF. DNA for the CDR3: TGTGCCAGCAGTACCCCCGGACAGACCTACGAGCAGTACTTC.

The rearrangement joins TRBV11-1 to TRBJ2-5; TRBD1 agrees at 9 bases. Germline assignment: CDR1 SGHAT and CDR2 FQDESV (reference sequence). This CDR3 contains 12 residues. V lost 9 bases to trimming and J lost 5 bases; unmatched junction nucleotides: 4. This chain's CDR3 is CARGTGRETQYF. The CDR3, as DNA: TGTGCCAGGGGGACAGGGCGGGAGACCCAGTACTTC.

The chain carries TRBV29-1 and TRBJ2-6; possibly TRBD1 for D (5 bases). This CDR3 contains 16 residues. The germline V gene has CDR1 SQVTM and CDR2 ANQGSEA. The V and J ends lost 2 bases and 0 bases respectively, with 11 bases between them. As DNA, the CDR3 is TGCAGCGTTGAATCGGACATTAACTCTGGGGCCAACGTCCTGACTTTC. As protein: CSVESDINSGANVLTF.

The rearrangement uses TRBV5-1 and TRBJ1-2; 8 bases are shared with TRBD1. The germline CDR1 and CDR2 sequences are SGHRS and YFSETQ. V shed 4 bases, J shed 4 bases, and the junction held 9 bases outside the gene matches. This CDR3 spans 15 amino acids. In DNA form, the CDR3 reads TGCGCCAGCAGCATACCGGGACAGGCTCCCTATGGCTACACCTTC. The encoded protein is CASSIPGQAPYGYTF.

This rearrangement joins TRBV27 to TRBJ1-4; D is ambiguous. This CDR3 has 16 amino acids. Germline-derived CDR1 and CDR2 are MNHEY and SMNVEV (reference sequence). Trimming shortened V by 5 bases and J by 2 bases, and 15 bases separated the two germline ends. CDR3 sequence reads: CASSPLSPGTNEKLFF. The CDR3 nucleotides read TGTGCCAGCAGTCCCCTGTCACCGGGGACTAATGAAAAACTGTTTTTT. Supplemented by reference TRBV27 and TRBJ1-4, the full variable domain reads EAQVTQNPRYLITVTGKKLTVTCSQNMNHEYMSWYRQDPGLGLRQIYYSMNVEVTDKGDVPEGYKVSRKEKRNFPLILESPSPNQTSLYFCASSPLSPGTNEKLFFGSGTQLSVL.

The chain employs TRBV18 and TRBJ1-2; possible D gene TRBD1, 5 bases. This CDR3 comprises 14 residues. CDR1 is KGHSH, CDR2 LQKENI, per germline. V lost 3 bases, J lost 6 bases, and 14 bases lay in between. The CDR3 DNA follows: TGTGCCAGCTCACCGCAGAGGGGAGGAGATGGCTACACCTTC. Amino acids: CASSPQRGGDGYTF.

The CDR3 region has the DNA TGTGCCAGCTCACTGCTCGTGCAGGGGGCTGAGCAGTTCTTC. It yields the protein CASSLLVQGAEQFF. The genes are TRBV18 and TRBJ2-1; 8 nucleotides align to TRBD1. Trimming took 4 bases from V and 9 from J; bases not matched to a gene: 8. The CDR3 length is 14 residues. The V gene's germline CDR1 is KGHSH and CDR2 LQKENI.

The chain employs TRBV5-6 and TRBJ1-3, with 8 bases matching TRBD1. CDR3 length equals 16 residues. The V gene end was trimmed by 0 bases and the J gene end by 5 bases; junction bases not matched to a gene: 7. The germline CDR1 and CDR2 sequences are SGHDT and YYEEEE. The CDR3 region has the DNA TGTGCCAGCAGCTTGGGTATTGGACAGGGAAGAAACACCATATATTTT. Its translation: CASSLGIGQGRNTIYF.

The rearrangement links TRBV7-2 to TRBJ2-2; 9 bases are shared with TRBD2. The length of the CDR3 is 15 residues. Trimming cost V 2 bases and J 7 bases; bases outside gene matches: 5. Germline CDR1 is SGHTA and CDR2 is FQGNSA. CDR3 in amino acids: CASSLLTAGGGELFF. CDR3 DNA: TGTGCCAGCAGCTTACTTACAGCGGGGGGCGGGGAGCTGTTTTTT. Full variable domain (remainder filled in from reference TRBV7-2 and TRBJ2-2): GAGVSQSPSNKVTEKGKDVELRCDPISGHTALYWYRQSLGQGLEFLIYFQGNSAPDKSGLPSDRFSAERTGGSVSTLTIQRTQQEDSAVYLCASSLLTAGGGELFFGEGSRLTVL.

The rearrangement links TRBV5-1 to TRBJ2-2; maybe TRBD1 (6 bases). Trimming pared 5 bases from V and 3 bases from J, leaving 11 bases between. The length of the CDR3 is 14 residues. Germline CDR1 reads SGHRS; CDR2 reads YFSETQ. CDR3 coding DNA: TGCGCCAGCAGGGGAAGGACAGACACCGGGGAGCTGTTTTTT. It encodes CASRGRTDTGELFF.

The chain uses TRBV28 and TRBJ1-5, with D perhaps matching TRBD1 (6 bases). Per germline, CDR1 MDHEN and CDR2 SYDVKM. This CDR3 has 13 residues. Trimming shortened V by 2 bases and J by 11 bases, and 13 bases separated the two germline ends. The CDR3 protein is CASSLPFQGSQHF. The CDR3 bases are TGTGCCAGCAGTTTACCCTTCCAGGGGTCCCAGCATTTT.

This sequence joins TRBV2 and TRBJ1-4, with 9 bases aligning to TRBD1. J gave up 7 bases and V 6 bases, and 9 bases lay outside the gene matches. This CDR3 spans 15 amino acids. Germline V gene sequence: CDR1 SNHLY, CDR2 FYNNEI. CDR3 sequence: CASSEQGASGEKLFF. In nucleotides, the CDR3 is TGTGCCAGCAGCGAACAGGGGGCGTCTGGTGAAAAACTGTTTTTT.

The chain is built from TRBV13 and TRBJ2-7, with D possibly matching TRBD1 (5 bases). Trimming left V 0 bases short and J 3 bases short, with 15 bases between. This CDR3 spans 16 amino acids. The germline gives CDR1 PRHDT, CDR2 FYEKMQ (reference sequence). The CDR3 sequence: CASSLGVGGQGYEQYF. For the CDR3, the DNA is TGTGCCAGCAGCTTAGGTGTCGGCGGCCAGGGCTACGAGCAGTACTTC.

The rearrangement joins TRBV11-2 to TRBJ2-7; 8 positions match TRBD1. CDR3 size: 15 residues. Trimming took 2 bases from V and 2 from J; bases not matched to a gene: 5. Germline assignment: CDR1 SGHAT and CDR2 FQNNGV. Written as DNA, the CDR3 is TGTGCCAGCAGCTTATCGAGGGACAGGCCCTACGAGCAGTACTTC. Its translation is CASSLSRDRPYEQYF.

This chain links TRBV29-1 with TRBJ1-2; 7 nucleotides align to TRBD1. Germline trimming cut 7 bases from V and 2 bases from J; bases unmatched to any gene: 4. The CDR3 length is 12 residues. From germline, CDR1 is SQVTM and CDR2 ANQGSEA. The CDR3: CSGGDSNYGYTF. CDR3 coding DNA: TGCAGCGGGGGGGACAGCAACTATGGCTACACCTTC.

The chain employs TRBV19 and TRBJ2-1, with TRBD1 as a possible D gene (6 bases). The CDR3 contains 17 residues. Germline loops: CDR1 LNHDA, CDR2 SQIVND (reference sequence). Deletions cut 5 bases from V and 7 bases from J, with 24 bases between. The CDR3 nucleotides read TGTGCCAGTAGTGACCACTCCGGGACACGGATGGGGAATGAGCAGTTCTTC. Encoded protein: CASSDHSGTRMGNEQFF.

CDR3 in DNA: TGTGCCAGCAGTTTTCCGGGAAGACAGGGTCGAAACACCATATATTTT. Protein: CASSFPGRQGRNTIYF. The chain joins TRBV28 to TRBJ1-3; 7 nucleotides match TRBD1. The CDR3 totals 16 residues. Germline values: CDR1 MDHEN, CDR2 SYDVKM. Losses at the gene ends were 3 bases for V and 5 bases for J; bases not matched to a gene: 10.

This clone was seen only once. This chain links TRBV28 with TRBJ2-5; no clear D. The CDR3 is 15 amino acids. The germline gives CDR1 MDHEN, CDR2 SYDVKM. V shed 3 bases and J shed 5 bases, with 16 bases lying between them. The CDR3 region has the DNA TGTGCCAGCAGTTTCGTGTCGAAGTCTCGGGAGACCCAGTACTTC. Protein product: CASSFVSKSRETQYF.

V usage is TRBV11-2 and J usage is TRBJ2-3; tentative D call: TRBD2 (6 bases). Trimming took off 7 bases at V and 3 bases at J, with 11 bases between the two ends. The CDR3 is made up of 13 amino acids. Germline V lookup: CDR1 SGHAT, CDR2 FQNNGV. The CDR3 bases are TGTGCCAGCATCCGGAGGGCTACAGATACGCAGTATTTT. Its translation: CASIRRATDTQYF.

For the CDR3, the DNA is TGTGCCAGCAGTGCGGGGATTGGTGGCTACACCTTC. As protein: CASSAGIGGYTF. The chain employs TRBV2 and TRBJ1-2; D remains ambiguous. The length of the CDR3 is 12 residues. V lost 4 bases, J lost 7 bases, and 10 bases lay in between. Germline CDR1 reads SNHLY; CDR2 reads FYNNEI.

The sample holds one count of this clone. This rearrangement joins TRBV14 to TRBJ2-1; possibly TRBD2 for D (6 bases). The CDR3 contains 23 residues. Germline V gene data show CDR1 as SGHDN and CDR2 as FVKESK. The germline V and J ends were trimmed by 0 bases and 7 bases, with 37 bases remaining between them. CDR3 sequence reads: CASSQDISWAAGNPSLLLNEQFF. CDR3 in DNA: TGTGCCAGCAGCCAAGATATCTCGTGGGCAGCGGGTAACCCTAGCCTCTTATTAAATGAGCAGTTCTTC.

CDR3 loop: CASSPFGRADQPQHF. The CDR3 bases are TGTGCCAGCAGCCCCTTTGGGAGGGCTGATCAGCCCCAGCATTTT. The chain joins TRBV7-2 to TRBJ1-5, with no clear D. This CDR3 region has 15 residues. Trimming left V 5 bases short and J 5 bases short, with 16 bases between. The V gene's germline CDR1 is SGHTA and CDR2 FQGNSA.

The gene calls are TRBV28 and TRBJ2-1, with 7 bases lining up with TRBD2. CDR3 length: 20 amino acids. Unmatched junction bases numbered 20, after V lost 2 bases and J lost 4 bases. From germline, CDR1 is MDHEN and CDR2 SYDVKM. Written as DNA, the CDR3 is TGTGCCAGCAGTTTAGTCTCCCCACTCGCGGGAGCAGCGCGATACAATGAGCAGTTCTTC. It is translated as CASSLVSPLAGAARYNEQFF.

The chain recombines TRBV6-1 with TRBJ1-5, with 8 bases matching TRBD1. The CDR3 contains 15 residues. Per germline, CDR1 MNHNS and CDR2 SASEGT. Trimming removed 7 bases from V and 3 bases from J; junction bases left unmatched: 8. CDR3 nucleotide sequence: TGTGCCAGCACCTGGACAGGGAGGACCAATCAGCCCCAGCATTTT. It is translated as CASTWTGRTNQPQHF.

V usage is TRBV7-9 and J usage is TRBJ1-1, with D perhaps matching TRBD1 (6 bases). The CDR3 is made up of 16 amino acids. CDR1 is SEHNR, CDR2 FQNEAQ, per germline (reference sequence). Trimming cost V 4 bases and J 1 base, with 16 bases left between them. The CDR3 nucleotides read TGTGCCAGCAGCTATCAGGGGACCGTCCCGAACACTGAAGCTTTCTTT. Protein product: CASSYQGTVPNTEAFF.

The chain employs TRBV29-1 and TRBJ2-7; TRBD2 matches 10 bases. CDR3 size: 14 residues. Germline CDR1 SQVTM, CDR2 ANQGSEA. After removal of 7 bases from V and 7 bases from J, the junction contained 13 bases not matched to a gene. In DNA form, the CDR3 reads TGCAGCGCCGCCGGGGGGCTAGCGGGAGTTGAGCAGTACTTC. Translating it yields CSAAGGLAGVEQYF.

This clone was observed a handful of times. V gene TRBV19 combines with J gene TRBJ1-1; no definite D call. In germline, CDR1 is LNHDA, CDR2 SQIVND (reference sequence). The CDR3 runs 14 residues. Deletions cut 5 bases from V and 0 bases from J, with 10 bases between. The DNA for the CDR3 is TGTGCCAGTAGTTTGCAGGCACTGAACACTGAAGCTTTCTTT. Encoded protein: CASSLQALNTEAFF. The full variable domain, its missing parts supplied by reference TRBV19 and TRBJ1-1, is DGGITQSPKYLFRKEGQNVTLSCEQNLNHDAMYWYRQDPGQGLRLIYYSQIVNDFQKGDIAEGYSVSREKKESFPLTVTSAQKNPTAFYLCASSLQALNTEAFFGQGTRLTVV.

The chain links TRBV29-1 to TRBJ1-4, with D possibly matching TRBD1 (6 bases). Germline CDR1 is SQVTM and CDR2 is ANQGSEA. This CDR3 comprises 11 residues. Trimming took off 6 bases at V and 7 bases at J, with 9 bases between the two ends. In nucleotides, the CDR3 is TGCAGCGTCCGGACAGTTGAAAAACTGTTTTTT. It codes for CSVRTVEKLFF.